This T cell receptor (beta chain) stems from a study of blood T cell repertoires in COVID-19. Study-wide context: Acute-phase and convalescent COVID-19 samples originated in the United States, Italy and Spain.

Cohort 3 donors were reported recovered after two negative PCRs, clearance, or symptom resolution. This CDR3 has 15 amino acids. V was pared by 0 bases and J by 12 bases, with 9 bases of the junction left unmatched. In germline, CDR1 is SGHRS, CDR2 YFSETQ. The data were produced by immunoSEQ multiplex PCR, yet TCRdb's version contains in-frame clones alone and is incomplete. This table has hundreds of thousands of clones, approximately 92% appearing once. The source is a man aged 25 to 40 who had recovered from COVID-19. Specimen: PBMCs or T cells enriched from blood (not recorded which). The V gene is TRBV5-1, the J gene TRBJ1-4; 9 bases fit TRBD1. CDR3 protein: CASSLGDRAPLELFF. The CDR3 nucleotides are TGCGCCAGCAGCTTGGGGGACAGGGCCCCTTTGGAACTGTTTTTT.